Listed below are T cell receptor beta chains from one sample, sequenced in a study of multiple sclerosis patients with progressive multifocal leukoencephalopathy. Sequencing was performed with immunoSEQ multiplex PCR; in TCRdb, only in-frame clones are kept and a portion is missing. Among roughly 28,000 clones, 88% were seen once, and the ten largest hold about 1.1%. Material: PBMCs. Receptor source: a human donor with multiple sclerosis. Each CDR3 is given with its conserved first and last residue. Each record gives: clone size, D gene, J gene, V gene, CDR3 DNA, CDR3 protein. A D gene is named only where the DNA matches it firmly. Size is omitted from some rows. Given values are once, few, many or a class for expanded clones.

>NA|NA|TRBJ2-5|TRBV7-9
TGTGCCAGCAGCTTAGCATTGGGCCAAGAGACCCAGTACTTC
CASSLALGQETQYF
>few|NA|TRBJ1-3|TRBV4-2
TGTGCCAGCAGCCAAGGGACCGTCATATATTTT
CASSQGTVIYF
>NA|TRBD1|TRBJ2-2|TRBV7-2
TGTGCCAGCAGCCAAATACAGGGGACCGGGGAGCTGTTTTTT
CASSQIQGTGELFF
>NA|TRBD1|TRBJ2-7|TRBV11-2
TGTGCCAGCAGCTCGACAGGGGGTCCCTACGAGCAGTACTTC
CASSSTGGPYEQYF
>NA|TRBD1|TRBJ1-4|TRBV28
TGTGCCAGCAGTAAGACAGGGACGCGCGAAAAACTGTTTTTT
CASSKTGTREKLFF
>NA|NA|TRBJ2-2|TRBV11-3
TGTGCCAGCAGCCTCGGGACACTGACCGGGGAGCTGTTTTTT
CASSLGTLTGELFF
>NA|NA|TRBJ2-1|TRBV2
TGTGCCAGCAGTGTCGATCTAAATGAGCAGTTCTTC
CASSVDLNEQFF
>NA|TRBD1|TRBJ1-3|TRBV7-7
TGTGCTAGCAGCCCACAGGGGGGTCAAAACACCATATATTTT
CASSPQGGQNTIYF
>NA|TRBD1|TRBJ2-7|TRBV5-4
TGTGCCAGCAGCTTGGAGGGACAGGGAATAGGCGAGCAGTACTTC
CASSLEGQGIGEQYF
>NA|NA|TRBJ1-1|TRBV30
TGTGCCTGTACCGGGAGCACTGAAGCTTTCTTT
CACTGSTEAFF
>NA|NA|TRBJ1-1|TRBV7-9
TGTGCCAGCAGCTTAGGGTTTTCAGGGGACACTGAAGCTTTCTTT
CASSLGFSGDTEAFF
>NA|TRBD2|TRBJ2-1|TRBV15
TGTGCCACCAGCGGGACTAGCGGGGGATACAATGAGCAGTTCTTC
CATSGTSGGYNEQFF
>NA|TRBD1|TRBJ1-2|TRBV4-3
TGCGCCAGCAGCCAAGACTGGGACAGGGGCTATGGCTACACCTTC
CASSQDWDRGYGYTF
>NA|TRBD1|TRBJ1-4|TRBV5-4
TGTGCCAGCAGCTTGGCCCCGACAGGGGGAGCAACTAATGAAAAACTGTTTTTT
CASSLAPTGGATNEKLFF
>few|TRBD1|TRBJ1-1|TRBV5-6
TGTGCCAGCAGTCGGACAGGCTTCCCTGAAGCTTTCTTT
CASSRTGFPEAFF
>NA|NA|TRBJ1-2|TRBV6-1
TGTGCCAGCAGTGACGCAGGGCACTATGGCTACACCTTC
CASSDAGHYGYTF
>NA|NA|TRBJ1-2|TRBV6-6
TGTGCCAGCAGGTCGACGGGGGGGTCCTATGGCTACACCTTC
CASRSTGGSYGYTF
>NA|TRBD2|TRBJ2-3|TRBV7-2
TGTGCCAGCAGCTTAGTAGCGGGGCCCACAGATACGCAGTATTTT
CASSLVAGPTDTQYF
>NA|TRBD1|TRBJ1-4|TRBV25-1
TGTGCCAGCAGTCCTCAGGGGGCAAAGGAAAAACTGTTTTTT
CASSPQGAKEKLFF